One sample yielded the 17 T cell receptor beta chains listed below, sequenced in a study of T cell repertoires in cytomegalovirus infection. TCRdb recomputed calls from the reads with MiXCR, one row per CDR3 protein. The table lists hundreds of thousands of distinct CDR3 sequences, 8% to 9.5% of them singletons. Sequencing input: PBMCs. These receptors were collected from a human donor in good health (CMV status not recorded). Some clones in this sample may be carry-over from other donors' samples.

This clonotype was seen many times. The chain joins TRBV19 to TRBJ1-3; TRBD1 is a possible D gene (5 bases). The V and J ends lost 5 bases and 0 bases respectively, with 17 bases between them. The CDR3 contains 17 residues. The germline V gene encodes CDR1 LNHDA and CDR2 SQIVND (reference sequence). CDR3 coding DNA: TGTGCCAGTAGTGTGAACCTCGGGGCCTCCTCTGGAAACACCATATATTTT. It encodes CASSVNLGASSGNTIYF.

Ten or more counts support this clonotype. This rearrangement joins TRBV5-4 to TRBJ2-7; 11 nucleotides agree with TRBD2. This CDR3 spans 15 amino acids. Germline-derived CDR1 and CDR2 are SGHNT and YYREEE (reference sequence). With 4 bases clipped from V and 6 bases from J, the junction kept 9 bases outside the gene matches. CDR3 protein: CASSRTSGSRGEQYF. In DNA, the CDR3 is TGTGCCAGCAGCCGAACTAGCGGGAGTCGAGGCGAGCAGTACTTC.

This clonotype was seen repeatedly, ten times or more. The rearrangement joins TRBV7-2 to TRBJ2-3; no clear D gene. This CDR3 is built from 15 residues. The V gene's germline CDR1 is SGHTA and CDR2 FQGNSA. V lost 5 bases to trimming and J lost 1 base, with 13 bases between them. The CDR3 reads CASSGGWARTDTQYF. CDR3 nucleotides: TGTGCCAGCAGCGGTGGCTGGGCCCGCACAGATACGCAGTATTTT.

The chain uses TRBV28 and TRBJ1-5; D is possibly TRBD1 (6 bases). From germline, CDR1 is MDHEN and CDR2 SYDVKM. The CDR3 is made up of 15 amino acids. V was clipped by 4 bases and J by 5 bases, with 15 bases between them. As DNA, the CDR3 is TGTGCCAGCAGTTCCCCCATGGGGGGCTATCAGCCCCAGCATTTT. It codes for CASSSPMGGYQPQHF.

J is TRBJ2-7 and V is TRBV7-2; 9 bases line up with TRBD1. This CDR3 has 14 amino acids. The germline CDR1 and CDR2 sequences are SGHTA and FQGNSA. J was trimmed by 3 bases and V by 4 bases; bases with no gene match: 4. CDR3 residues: CASSSGQGFYEQYF. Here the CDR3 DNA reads TGTGCCAGCAGCTCGGGACAGGGCTTCTACGAGCAGTACTTC.

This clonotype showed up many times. CDR3 amino acids: CASSLDTASYEQYF. CDR3 in DNA: TGTGCCAGCAGCTTAGATACGGCGTCGTACGAGCAGTACTTC. This chain links TRBV7-2 with TRBJ2-7; D is unclear. CDR1 and CDR2 from the germline V gene are SGHTA and FQGNSA. The CDR3 spans 14 residues. Trimming removed 1 base at V and 4 bases at J, with 11 bases between.

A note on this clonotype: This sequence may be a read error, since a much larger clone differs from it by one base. CDR3 bases: TGTGCCAGCAGCCCCTCGACTGTACCCTCCTACGAGCAGTACTTC. Amino acids: CASSPSTVPSYEQYF. The rearrangement uses TRBV7-2 and TRBJ2-7, with D uncertain. CDR3 length: 15 residues. Germline CDR1 is SGHTA and CDR2 is FQGNSA. V lost 5 bases and J lost 0, with 14 bases in between.

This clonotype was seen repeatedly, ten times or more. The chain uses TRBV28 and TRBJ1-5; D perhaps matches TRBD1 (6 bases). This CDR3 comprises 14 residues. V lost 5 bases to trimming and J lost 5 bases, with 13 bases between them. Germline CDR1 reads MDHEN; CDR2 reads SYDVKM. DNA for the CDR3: TGTGCCAGCAGTACTTTACAGGGCTATCAGCCCCAGCATTTT. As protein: CASSTLQGYQPQHF.

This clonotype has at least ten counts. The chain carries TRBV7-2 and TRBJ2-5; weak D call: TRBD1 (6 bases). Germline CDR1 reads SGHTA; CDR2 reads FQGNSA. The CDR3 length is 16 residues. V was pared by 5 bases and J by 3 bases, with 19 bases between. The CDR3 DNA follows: TGTGCCAGCAGCCTAGGTTCCAGGGGTTACGAAGAGACCCAGTACTTC. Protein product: CASSLGSRGYEETQYF. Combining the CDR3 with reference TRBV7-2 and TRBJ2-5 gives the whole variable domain GAGVSQSPSNKVTEKGKDVELRCDPISGHTALYWYRQSLGQGLEFLIYFQGNSAPDKSGLPSDRFSAERTGGSVSTLTIQRTQQEDSAVYLCASSLGSRGYEETQYFGPGTRLLVL.

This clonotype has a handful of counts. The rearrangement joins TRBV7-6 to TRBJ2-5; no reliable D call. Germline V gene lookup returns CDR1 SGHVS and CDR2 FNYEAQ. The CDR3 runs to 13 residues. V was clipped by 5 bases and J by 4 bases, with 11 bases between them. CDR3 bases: TGTGCCAGCAGCCCCAGCCTCGGAGAGACCCAGTACTTC. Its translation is CASSPSLGETQYF.

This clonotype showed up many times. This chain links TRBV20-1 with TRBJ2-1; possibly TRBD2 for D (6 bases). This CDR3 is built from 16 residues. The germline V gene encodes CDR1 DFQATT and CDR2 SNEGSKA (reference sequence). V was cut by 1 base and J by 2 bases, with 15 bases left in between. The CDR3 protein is CSARALGRQPYNEQFF. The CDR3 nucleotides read TGCAGTGCTAGAGCACTCGGGAGACAGCCCTACAATGAGCAGTTCTTC.

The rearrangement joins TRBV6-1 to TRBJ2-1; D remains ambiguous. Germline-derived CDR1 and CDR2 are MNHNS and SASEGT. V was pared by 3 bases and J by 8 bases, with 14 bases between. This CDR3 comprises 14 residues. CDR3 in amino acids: CASSDRPGWDEQFF. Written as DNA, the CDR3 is TGTGCCAGCAGTGACCGACCTGGGTGGGATGAGCAGTTCTTC.

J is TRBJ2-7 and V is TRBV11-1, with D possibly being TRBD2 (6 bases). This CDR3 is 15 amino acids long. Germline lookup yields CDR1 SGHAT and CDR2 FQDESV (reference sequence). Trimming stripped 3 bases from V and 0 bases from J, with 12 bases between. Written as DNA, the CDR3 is TGTGCCAGCAGCTTCTTAGCGGACCCCTCCTACGAGCAGTACTTC. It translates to CASSFLADPSYEQYF.

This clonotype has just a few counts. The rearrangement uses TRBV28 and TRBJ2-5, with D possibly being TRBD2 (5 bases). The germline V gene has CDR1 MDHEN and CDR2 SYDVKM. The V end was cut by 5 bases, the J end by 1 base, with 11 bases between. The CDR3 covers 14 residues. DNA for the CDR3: TGTGCCAGCAGTACACGAGGGCCCCAAGAGACCCAGTACTTC. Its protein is CASSTRGPQETQYF.

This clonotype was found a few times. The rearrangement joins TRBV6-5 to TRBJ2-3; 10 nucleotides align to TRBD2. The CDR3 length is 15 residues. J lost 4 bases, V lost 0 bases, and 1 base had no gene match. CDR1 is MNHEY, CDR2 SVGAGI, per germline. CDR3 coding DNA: TGTGCCAGCAGTTACTCACTAGCGGGGTCAGATACGCAGTATTTT. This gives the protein CASSYSLAGSDTQYF.

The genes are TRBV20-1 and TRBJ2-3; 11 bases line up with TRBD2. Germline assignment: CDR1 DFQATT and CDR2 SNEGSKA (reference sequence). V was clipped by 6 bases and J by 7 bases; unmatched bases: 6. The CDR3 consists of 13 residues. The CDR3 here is CSANSGGANTQYF. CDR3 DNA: TGCAGTGCAAATAGCGGGGGGGCCAATACGCAGTATTTT.

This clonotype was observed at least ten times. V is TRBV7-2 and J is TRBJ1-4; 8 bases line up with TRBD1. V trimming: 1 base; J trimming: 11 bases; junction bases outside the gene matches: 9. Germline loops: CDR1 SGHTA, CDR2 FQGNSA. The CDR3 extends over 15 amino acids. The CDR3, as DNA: TGTGCCAGCAGCTTAGTTGGGACAGGCCTGCGTAAACTGTTTTTT. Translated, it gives CASSLVGTGLRKLFF.